Following are 17 T cell receptor beta chains from one sample sequenced in a study of cytomegalovirus exposure and HLA in healthy donors. PCR involved 60 Vbeta and 13 Jbeta primers. Produced via immunoSEQ multiplex PCR; TCRdb's table is partial and in-frame only. The table has approximately 120,000 clones, around 73% seen once. Specimen: PBMCs. The receptor source for this set is a man aged 35 to 55 in good health and CMV-seronegative.

V is TRBV4-2 and J is TRBJ2-7; D uncertain. The length of the CDR3 is 14 residues. Between the trimmed V and J ends, which lost 0 bases and 1 base, there was a span of 7 bases. Germline CDR1 is LGHNA and CDR2 is YNFKEQ. CDR3 sequence reads: CASSQEQVSYEQYF. CDR3 nucleotide sequence: TGTGCCAGCAGCCAAGAGCAGGTTTCCTACGAGCAGTACTTC.

The chain is built from TRBV29-1 and TRBJ1-1; D call uncertain. Trimming shortened V by 0 bases and J by 2 bases, and 7 bases separated the two germline ends. This CDR3 contains 13 residues. The germline gives CDR1 SQVTM, CDR2 ANQGSEA. The CDR3 DNA follows: TGCAGCGTTGAAGATGCGAGAAACACTGAAGCTTTCTTT. It encodes CSVEDARNTEAFF.

The chain links TRBV19 to TRBJ2-1, with 9 bases that match TRBD2. The germline gives CDR1 LNHDA, CDR2 SQIVND (reference sequence). J was trimmed by 4 bases and V by 5 bases; bases with no gene match: 12. The CDR3 sequence is 17 residues long. This CDR3 reads CASSLSASSGVYNEQFF. The CDR3 nucleotides read TGTGCCAGTAGTCTCTCCGCGTCTAGCGGGGTATACAATGAGCAGTTCTTC.

The gene calls are TRBV2 and TRBJ1-2; maybe TRBD1 (5 bases). This CDR3 is 14 amino acids long. V was clipped by 4 bases and J by 6 bases, with 15 bases between them. The V gene's germline CDR1 is SNHLY and CDR2 FYNNEI. Here the CDR3 DNA reads TGTGCCAGCAGTGCGTCGTGGAGGGGTAATGGCTACACCTTC. Protein sequence: CASSASWRGNGYTF.

J is TRBJ1-3 and V is TRBV11-2; unclear D gene. From germline, CDR1 is SGHAT and CDR2 FQNNGV. CDR3 length equals 15 residues. Trimming took 2 bases from V and 4 from J, leaving 12 bases between them. The CDR3 sequence: CASSLRAGRGNTIYF. The CDR3 nucleotides read TGTGCCAGCAGCTTAAGGGCGGGCCGCGGAAACACCATATATTTT.

This rearrangement joins TRBV2 to TRBJ2-5; TRBD1 matches at 11 bases. This CDR3 contains 13 residues. V was clipped by 5 bases and J by 5 bases; unmatched bases: 1. Per germline, CDR1 SNHLY and CDR2 FYNNEI. The CDR3 nucleotides read TGTGCCAGCAGTAGGGACAGGGGGGAGACCCAGTACTTC. This encodes CASSRDRGETQYF.

The rearrangement links TRBV10-3 to TRBJ2-1; 16 nucleotides align to TRBD2. V was clipped by 0 bases and J by 9 bases; unmatched bases: 5. The CDR3 runs 17 residues. CDR1 and CDR2 (germline): ENHRY, SYGVKD. CDR3 loop: CAISESGLAGGWGEQFF. CDR3 in DNA: TGTGCCATCAGTGAGTCGGGACTAGCGGGGGGGTGGGGTGAGCAGTTCTTC.

The gene calls are TRBV21-1 and TRBJ2-7; the D call in the table, TRBD1, was not verified against the DNA. TRBV21-1 is a known pseudogene. The CDR3 covers 17 residues. CDR3 protein: CASKSPRQGSPSYEQYF. The CDR3 DNA sequence: TGTGCCAGCAAAAGCCCCCGACAGGGGTCCCCCTCCTACGAGCAGTACTTC.

The chain carries TRBV7-9 and TRBJ2-7, with D possibly matching TRBD1 (6 bases). Trimming pared 4 bases from V and 10 bases from J, leaving 17 bases between. The germline gives CDR1 SEHNR, CDR2 FQNEAQ (reference sequence). CDR3 size: 13 residues. The CDR3 reads CASSSPPNREQYF. The CDR3 coding sequence is TGTGCCAGCAGCTCCCCCCCTAACAGGGAACAGTACTTC.

A word on this clone: The same CDR3 also results from other DNA sequences found in this sample. The chain is built from TRBV2 and TRBJ2-5, with D tentatively TRBD1 (5 bases). CDR3 size: 12 residues. In germline, CDR1 is SNHLY, CDR2 FYNNEI. The germline V and J ends were trimmed by 6 bases and 4 bases, with 9 bases remaining between them. The CDR3 here is CASSQGGETQYF. For the CDR3, the DNA is TGTGCCAGCAGCCAGGGTGGAGAGACCCAGTACTTC.

The J gene is TRBJ2-7, the V gene TRBV7-9; D might be TRBD2 (6 bases). The V and J ends lost 5 bases and 5 bases respectively, with 16 bases between them. Germline V CDR1 and CDR2: SEHNR, FQNEAQ (reference sequence). The CDR3 contains 14 residues. The CDR3, as DNA: TGTGCCAGCAGCCCGGGGCCCTGGGAGGACGAGCAGTACTTC. This translates into CASSPGPWEDEQYF.

V usage is TRBV7-9 and J usage is TRBJ2-6; TRBD1 matches 10 bases. CDR1 SEHNR and CDR2 FQNEAQ come from the germline V gene (reference sequence). Trimming removed 6 bases from V and 3 bases from J; junction bases left unmatched: 5. The CDR3 consists of 16 residues. The CDR3 nucleotides are TGTGCCAGCAGTTCGGACAGGGGGGGTGGGGCCAACGTCCTGACTTTC. Its translation: CASSSDRGGGANVLTF.

The rearrangement uses TRBV5-5 and TRBJ2-7, with D tentatively TRBD1 (5 bases). Germline lookup yields CDR1 SGHKS and CDR2 YYEKEE (reference sequence). V lost 0 bases, J lost 4 bases, and 11 bases lay in between. The CDR3 spans 14 residues. As DNA, the CDR3 is TGTGCCAGCAGCTTGGGCCAGGGTGGTTACGAGCAGTACTTC. Translating it yields CASSLGQGGYEQYF.

The chain employs TRBV27 and TRBJ1-1; the match to TRBD1 covers 9 bases. Germline CDR1 and CDR2: MNHEY and SMNVEV (reference sequence). This CDR3 spans 15 amino acids. After removal of 3 bases from V and 5 bases from J, the junction contained 7 bases not matched to a gene. As DNA, the CDR3 is TGTGCCAGCAGTTTGGACAGGGGTGGAGGGACTGAAGCTTTCTTT. Translating gives CASSLDRGGGTEAFF.

The CDR3 nucleotides are TGTGCCAGCAGCTTAGCGGACGGACTAAGCACAGATACGCAGTATTTT. Residues: CASSLADGLSTDTQYF. This chain links TRBV7-9 with TRBJ2-3; tentative D call: TRBD2 (6 bases). The CDR3 runs to 16 residues. Germline V gives CDR1 SEHNR, CDR2 FQNEAQ (reference sequence). Trimming cost V 0 bases and J 0 bases, with 10 bases left between them.

This clone was detected many times. The same CDR3 also results from other DNA sequences found in this sample. The gene calls are TRBV7-2 and TRBJ1-5, with TRBD1 identical over 9 bases. Germline V CDR1 and CDR2: SGHTA, FQGNSA. This CDR3 is 15 amino acids long. J was trimmed by 5 bases and V by 5 bases; bases with no gene match: 7. This chain's CDR3 is CASSREGQGDQPQHF. CDR3 DNA sequence: TGTGCCAGCAGCCGAGAGGGACAGGGAGATCAGCCCCAGCATTTT.

This clone has a single count. The CDR3 here is CASRVLESSGNTIYF. For the CDR3, the DNA is TGTGCCAGCAGGGTCCTAGAGAGCTCTGGAAACACCATATATTTT. The chain uses TRBV2 and TRBJ1-3; D is undetermined. V was pared by 6 bases and J by 0 bases, with 12 bases between. CDR1 is SNHLY and CDR2 is FYNNEI in the germline V gene. This CDR3 is built from 15 residues. The full variable domain, with the rest looked up from reference TRBV2 and TRBJ1-3, is EPEVTQTPSHQVTQMGQEVILRCVPISNHLYFYWYRQILGQKVEFLVSFYNNEISEKSEIFDDQFSVERPDGSNFTLKIRSTKLEDSAMYFCASRVLESSGNTIYFGEGSWLTVV.